One and the same sample provided the 22 T cell receptor beta chains below, sequenced in a study of multiple sclerosis patients with progressive multifocal leukoencephalopathy. Time point given: time of PML onset. Repertoires were generated with immunoSEQ multiplex PCR, while TCRdb's copy carries only in-frame clones and drops some. Among about 31,000 clones, roughly 89% were seen once, and the ten largest hold 5.5% to 6.5%. Specimen: PBMCs, collected from a patient treated with natalizumab. The source of these receptors is a woman between 35 and 50 years old with progressive multifocal leukoencephalopathy.

This clone was picked up a small number of times. V is TRBV4-3 and J is TRBJ1-6; 7 bases map to TRBD1. Per germline, CDR1 LGHNA and CDR2 YSLEER. The CDR3 spans 15 residues. The junction had 3 bases not matched to a gene; V was cut back by 3 bases and J by 4 bases. The CDR3 coding sequence is TGCGCCAGCAGCCACGGGACAGTTTATAATTCACCCCTCCACTTT. Translated: CASSHGTVYNSPLHF.

The rearrangement uses TRBV7-9 and TRBJ2-3; 12 bases fit TRBD2. CDR3 length equals 19 residues. V gave up 5 bases and J gave up 3 bases; unmatched junction bases: 15. The germline V gene encodes CDR1 SEHNR and CDR2 FQNEAQ (reference sequence). CDR3 sequence (DNA): TGTGCCAGCAGCCCAAATCCTAGCGGGAGGGCTAAGTGGACAGATACGCAGTATTTT. Residues: CASSPNPSGRAKWTDTQYF.

Here the CDR3 reads CASSPSGQGSTYEQYF. For the CDR3, the DNA is TGTGCCAGCAGCCCGTCCGGACAGGGGTCGACCTACGAGCAGTACTTC. The chain combines TRBV7-9 with TRBJ2-7, with 9 bases that match TRBD1. Losses at the gene ends were 5 bases for V and 2 bases for J; bases not matched to a gene: 10. CDR3 size: 16 residues. CDR1 SEHNR and CDR2 FQNEAQ come from the germline V gene (reference sequence).

This chain connects TRBV5-1 to TRBJ1-4; D is unclear. Germline-derived CDR1 and CDR2 are SGHRS and YFSETQ. CDR3 length: 15 residues. Trimming shortened V by 0 bases and J by 4 bases, and 10 bases separated the two germline ends. The CDR3 here is CASSLGGTGNEKLFF. The CDR3 region has the DNA TGCGCCAGCAGCTTGGGGGGTACGGGTAATGAAAAACTGTTTTTT.

The gene calls are TRBV6-6 and TRBJ2-3; D is unclear. From germline, CDR1 is MNHNY and CDR2 SVGAGI (reference sequence). Trimming took 7 bases from V and 0 from J, leaving 11 bases between them. The CDR3 length is 14 residues. CDR3 nucleotide sequence: TGTGCCAGCACCCCGCTGGCCAGCACAGATACGCAGTATTTT. Its protein product is CASTPLASTDTQYF.

Only a few counts were recorded for this clone. V gene TRBV28 combines with J gene TRBJ1-5, with D possibly matching TRBD1 (6 bases). Between the trimmed V and J ends, which lost 2 bases and 2 bases, there was a span of 13 bases. The CDR3 has 16 residues. CDR1 is MDHEN, CDR2 SYDVKM, per germline. CDR3 protein: CASSLERQAGNQPQHF. CDR3 coding DNA: TGTGCCAGCAGTTTAGAAAGACAGGCTGGCAATCAGCCCCAGCATTTT.

The rearrangement links TRBV30 to TRBJ2-2; a possible D gene is TRBD1 (6 bases). The germline V gene has CDR1 GTSNPN and CDR2 SVGIG (reference sequence). V was cut by 4 bases and J by 0 bases, with 9 bases left in between. This CDR3 contains 14 residues. CDR3 protein: CAWNRGTNTGELFF. The CDR3 region has the DNA TGTGCCTGGAATAGGGGGACGAACACCGGGGAGCTGTTTTTT. The full variable domain, rest sourced from reference TRBV30 and TRBJ2-2, is SQTIHQWPATLVQPVGSPLSLECTVEGTSNPNLYWYRQAAGRGLQLLFYSVGIGQISSEVPQNLSASRPQDRQFILSSKKLLLSDSGFYLCAWNRGTNTGELFFGEGSRLTVL.

A remark on this clone: The same CDR3 also results from other DNA sequences found in this sample. This chain connects TRBV28 to TRBJ2-4; possibly TRBD1 for D (6 bases). Germline CDR1 reads MDHEN; CDR2 reads SYDVKM. Trimming shortened V by 3 bases and J by 6 bases, and 9 bases separated the two germline ends. The CDR3 runs 13 residues. CDR3 bases: TGTGCCAGCAGTTTTCAGGGGACAAACATTCAGTACTTC. Translating it yields CASSFQGTNIQYF.

This clone occurred once. This chain links TRBV6-1 with TRBJ2-3; 8 positions agree with TRBD1. Germline loops: CDR1 MNHNS, CDR2 SASEGT. V lost 6 bases, J lost 5 bases, and 7 bases stayed unmatched. The CDR3 sequence is 14 residues long. The CDR3 nucleotides read TGTGCCAGCAGCCAGGACAGGGTCTTAGATACGCAGTATTTT. It codes for CASSQDRVLDTQYF.

The chain joins TRBV5-4 to TRBJ2-3; 12 bases map to TRBD2. Losses at the gene ends were 0 bases for V and 4 bases for J; bases not matched to a gene: 12. In germline, CDR1 is SGHNT, CDR2 YYREEE (reference sequence). The CDR3 runs to 19 residues. The CDR3 coding sequence is TGTGCCAGCAGCTTGGCCGCTAGCGGGAGGGCCGGAGTAGCAGATACGCAGTATTTT. It codes for CASSLAASGRAGVADTQYF.

The chain employs TRBV11-2 and TRBJ1-5; D is uncertain. CDR1 is SGHAT, CDR2 FQNNGV, per germline. This CDR3 region has 16 residues. V lost 5 bases, J lost 2 bases, and 16 bases lay in between. Here the CDR3 reads CASSRWALGGNQPQHF. CDR3 nucleotides: TGTGCCAGCAGCCGATGGGCCCTCGGCGGCAATCAGCCCCAGCATTTT. Variable domain in full (rest from reference TRBV11-2 and TRBJ1-5): EAGVAQSPRYKIIEKRQSVAFWCNPISGHATLYWYQQILGQGPKLLIQFQNNGVVDDSQLPKDRFSAERLKGVDSTLKIQPAKLEDSAVYLCASSRWALGGNQPQHFGDGTRLSIL.

The rearrangement joins TRBV28 to TRBJ2-7, with 7 bases aligning to TRBD1. Trimming at V came to 5 bases and at J to 4 bases, leaving 5 bases not matched to a gene. The germline CDR1 and CDR2 sequences are MDHEN and SYDVKM. The length of the CDR3 is 13 residues. This CDR3 is CASSVPGQYEQYF. CDR3 DNA sequence: TGTGCCAGCAGTGTACCGGGACAGTACGAGCAGTACTTC.

The chain couples TRBV6-6 to TRBJ2-5, with unresolved D. The J call may not be correct, given that the DNA end is closer to TRBJ2-7. Germline V gene lookup returns CDR1 MNHNY and CDR2 SVGAGI (reference sequence). The CDR3 has 14 residues. The CDR3 here is CASSSLDLKVEQYF. Here the CDR3 DNA reads TGTGCCAGCAGCAGCCTGGACCTTAAAGTCGAGCAGTACTTC.

The chain recombines TRBV10-3 with TRBJ2-3, with 9 bases fitting TRBD2. Germline V gives CDR1 ENHRY, CDR2 SYGVKD. This CDR3 comprises 16 residues. V lost 10 bases to trimming and J lost 14 bases; unmatched junction nucleotides: 25. Here the CDR3 DNA reads TGTGCCACCTCGGGGGCGGGAGGGCCAGGAGCACAGATCCCGTATTTT. Amino acids: CATSGAGGPGAQIPYF.

The V call is TRBV7-9, the J call TRBJ2-1; maybe TRBD2 (6 bases). The CDR3 is 13 amino acids. Germline V lookup: CDR1 SEHNR, CDR2 FQNEAQ (reference sequence). The V end lost 1 base, the J end lost 11 bases, and 12 bases lay between the germline ends. The CDR3 is CASSLGPAGQQFF. In DNA, the CDR3 is TGTGCCAGCAGCTTAGGTCCGGCGGGACAGCAGTTCTTC.

The chain has TRBV7-8 and TRBJ2-7, with 13 bases lining up with TRBD2. The CDR3 runs to 16 residues. With 5 bases clipped from V and 4 bases from J, the junction kept 8 bases outside the gene matches. Germline V gene lookup returns CDR1 SGHVS and CDR2 FQNEAQ. The CDR3 DNA reads TGTGCCAGCAGCATCCCTACTAGCGGGGGGGAGTACGAGCAGTACTTC. It translates to CASSIPTSGGEYEQYF.

This rearrangement joins TRBV2 to TRBJ1-2, with 7 bases fitting TRBD1. CDR1 and CDR2 (germline): SNHLY, FYNNEI. V lost 1 base, J lost 1 base, and 0 bases stayed unmatched. The CDR3 length is 14 residues. The CDR3 DNA is TGTGCCAGCAGTGAAGACAGGGGTAACTATGGCTACACCTTC. Its protein is CASSEDRGNYGYTF.

The chain combines TRBV14 with TRBJ1-1; D gene ambiguous. The V gene lost 0 bases and the J gene lost 1 base, with 12 bases spanning the gap. CDR3 size: 16 residues. The V gene's germline CDR1 is SGHDN and CDR2 FVKESK. The CDR3 sequence: CASSQDHWRRNTEAFF. The DNA of the CDR3 is TGTGCCAGCAGCCAAGATCACTGGCGGAGGAACACTGAAGCTTTCTTT.

This clone was detected a few times. The chain couples TRBV5-6 to TRBJ1-1; the D is unclear. The CDR3 length is 14 residues. Trimming stripped 3 bases from V and 3 bases from J, with 12 bases between. Germline V lookup: CDR1 SGHDT, CDR2 YYEEEE. The CDR3 nucleotides read TGTGCCAGCAGCTGGAAGATAAGGGACACTGAAGCTTTCTTT. As protein: CASSWKIRDTEAFF.

This clone was seen just once. The chain links TRBV6-5 to TRBJ2-7; D unclear. The CDR3 length is 15 residues. CDR1 MNHEY and CDR2 SVGAGI come from the germline V gene. The V and J ends lost 4 bases and 0 bases respectively, with 13 bases between them. The CDR3 DNA reads TGTGCCAGCAGTTCCGCCGAAGTGGGCTCCTACGAGCAGTACTTC. Translated: CASSSAEVGSYEQYF.

The CDR3 DNA follows: TGTGCCAGTACTGAGGGGCAGAACACAGATACGCAGTATTTT. As protein: CASTEGQNTDTQYF. The chain couples TRBV5-4 to TRBJ2-3; D tentatively fits TRBD1 or TRBD2 (5 bases each). The germline V and J ends were trimmed by 8 bases and 2 bases, with 15 bases remaining between them. Germline loops: CDR1 SGHNT, CDR2 YYREEE (reference sequence). The CDR3 totals 14 residues.

This clone was seen just once. J is TRBJ1-2 and V is TRBV29-1, with D unresolved. The CDR3 extends over 12 amino acids. Germline V gene sequence: CDR1 SQVTM, CDR2 ANQGSEA. Between the trimmed V and J ends, which lost 2 bases and 3 bases, there was a span of 7 bases. CDR3 loop: CSVERDDYGYTF. CDR3 coding DNA: TGCAGCGTTGAAAGGGATGACTATGGCTACACCTTC.